Included here is one TCR beta chain sequence, with context. These data are taken from a study of blood T cell repertoires in COVID-19. Study-level background: Researchers got acute and convalescent COVID-19 samples from the United States, Italy and Spain. PBMCs, B-cell-depleted T cells, or T cells were the source of the cDNA or gDNA that made up the material.

With 2 bases removed from V and 8 bases from J, the gap between germline ends came to 9 bases. The CDR3 length is 12 residues. Germline V gene sequence: CDR1 GTSNPN, CDR2 SVGIG (reference sequence). The authors' processing: How many nucleated cells were present was estimated from reference gene primer amplification. This table comes from immunoSEQ multiplex PCR, and its TCRdb copy is limited to in-frame clones, with some not included. D and trimming come from the DNA, and the V and J calls and clone size come from that table. The data hold around 100,000 clones, with just under 80% observed a single time.

This chain uses TRBV30 with TRBJ1-4; D might be TRBD1 (5 bases). Sequencing input: peripheral blood. The source is a woman aged 70-85 years with acute or convalescent COVID-19. CDR3 sequence reads: CAWSNGGEKLFF. CDR3 nucleotides: TGTGCCTGGAGTAATGGGGGGGAAAAACTGTTTTTT.